Here is one TCR beta chain with its context. Antigen specificity is unknown. The data derive from a study of T cell responses to AZD1222 COVID-19 vaccine. Study-wide findings and caveats: Regions 160-218 and 743-854 dominated among vaccine-associated CD4 TCRs spanning spike.

The data were produced by immunoSEQ multiplex PCR, yet TCRdb's version contains in-frame clones alone and is incomplete. This table holds about 140,000 clones, around 90% found once. Trimming stripped 3 bases from V and 5 bases from J, with 13 bases between. The germline V gene encodes CDR1 MNHNS and CDR2 SASEGT. The CDR3 runs 14 residues. This material consisted of peripheral blood, taken on day 0 of AZD1222 vaccination. This sequence originates from an adult in good health. The chain uses TRBV6-1 and TRBJ1-2; the D gene is possibly TRBD1 (5 bases). CDR3 residues: CASSEEAGYYGYTF. CDR3 in DNA: TGTGCCAGCAGTGAGGAGGCAGGGTATTATGGCTACACCTTC.